The 25 T cell receptor beta chains below come from one sample, sequenced in a study of cytomegalovirus exposure and HLA in healthy donors. Use of 60 Vbeta and 13 Jbeta primers characterized the PCR. Libraries were prepared by immunoSEQ multiplex PCR; TCRdb keeps only in-frame clonotypes and omits some of them. This table has 150,000 to 200,000 clones, 65% to 85% appearing once. The sample was PBMCs. These receptors all stem from a woman aged 25 to 39 in good health and CMV-seropositive.

The chain combines TRBV6-4 with TRBJ1-2; 8 bases are a match to TRBD1. The CDR3 is made up of 16 amino acids. Germline CDR1 MRHNA, CDR2 SNTAGT. V gave up 6 bases and J gave up 2 bases; unmatched junction bases: 11. The CDR3, as DNA: TGTGCCAGCAGATCCCAGCGGACAGGGTCGAACTATGGCTACACCTTC. Residues: CASRSQRTGSNYGYTF.

This rearrangement joins TRBV5-4 to TRBJ2-7; 8 positions match TRBD1. Germline V gives CDR1 SGHNT, CDR2 YYREEE (reference sequence). CDR3 size: 16 residues. Unmatched junction bases numbered 12, after V lost 3 bases and J lost 4 bases. CDR3 bases: TGTGCCAGCAGCTACCCTTCGGACAGGGAACGGTACGAGCAGTACTTC. Translated, it gives CASSYPSDRERYEQYF.

This sequence joins TRBV4-2 and TRBJ2-3; 10 bases line up with TRBD2. The CDR3 extends over 17 amino acids. In germline, CDR1 is LGHNA, CDR2 YNFKEQ. After removal of 3 bases from V and 6 bases from J, the junction contained 12 bases not matched to a gene. The CDR3 nucleotides read TGTGCCAGCAGCCAGCTGGGACTAGCGAGCTACACGGATACGCAGTATTTT. This gives the protein CASSQLGLASYTDTQYF.

The chain employs TRBV2 and TRBJ2-2; TRBD2 aligns across 9 bases. Per germline, CDR1 SNHLY and CDR2 FYNNEI. The CDR3 extends over 16 amino acids. Trimming took 6 bases from V and 1 from J; bases not matched to a gene: 6. In DNA form, the CDR3 reads TGTGCCAGCAGAAGAATAGCGGGAGAGAACACCGGGGAGCTGTTTTTT. Translation: CASRRIAGENTGELFF.

The rearrangement joins TRBV19 to TRBJ2-1; 7 nucleotides match TRBD2. The V and J ends lost 5 bases and 3 bases, in that order; junction bases with no gene match: 7. Germline V gene lookup returns CDR1 LNHDA and CDR2 SQIVND (reference sequence). The CDR3 has 15 residues. The CDR3 nucleotides read TGTGCCAGTAGTTCCCGGGGGGTCTACTACAATGAGCAGTTCTTC. Translating gives CASSSRGVYYNEQFF.

This clone appeared a few times. The gene calls are TRBV19 and TRBJ2-7; TRBD2 might be the D (6 bases). Trimming stripped 10 bases from V and 5 bases from J, with 18 bases between. The CDR3 runs 13 residues. Germline V lookup: CDR1 LNHDA, CDR2 SQIVND (reference sequence). In DNA, the CDR3 is TGTGCCACCCAGAGGCGGGGTTATAACGAGCAGTACTTC. It translates to CATQRRGYNEQYF.

The chain carries TRBV5-4 and TRBJ1-3; 9 positions agree with TRBD1. V was pared by 4 bases and J by 0 bases, with 2 bases of the junction left unmatched. The CDR3 loop spans 15 amino acids. Germline V gene lookup returns CDR1 SGHNT and CDR2 YYREEE (reference sequence). The CDR3 DNA follows: TGTGCCAGCAGCGTGACAGGGGGCTCTGGAAACACCATATATTTT. It codes for CASSVTGGSGNTIYF.

The chain links TRBV2 to TRBJ1-2; 7 bases match TRBD1. Losses at the gene ends were 5 bases for V and 10 bases for J; bases not matched to a gene: 10. The germline V gene encodes CDR1 SNHLY and CDR2 FYNNEI. The CDR3 totals 13 residues. The CDR3 sequence: CASSSSGTDFYTF. CDR3 DNA sequence: TGTGCCAGCAGTTCCTCCGGGACAGATTTCTACACCTTC.

The CDR3 loop is CASSTRTGGYRSGANVLTF. CDR3 in DNA: TGTGCCAGCAGTACCCGGACAGGGGGTTATCGAAGTGGGGCCAACGTCCTGACTTTC. The rearrangement links TRBV28 to TRBJ2-6, with 10 bases matching TRBD1. CDR3 length: 19 amino acids. Germline loops: CDR1 MDHEN, CDR2 SYDVKM. V trimming: 5 bases; J trimming: 3 bases; junction bases outside the gene matches: 13.

The genes are TRBV6-5 and TRBJ2-5; 7 bases are shared with TRBD2. Germline assignment: CDR1 MNHEY and CDR2 SVGAGI. The CDR3 is made up of 15 amino acids. V gave up 2 bases and J gave up 3 bases; unmatched junction bases: 6. The chain's CDR3 is CASSYGRLAEETQYF. The CDR3 DNA is TGTGCCAGCAGTTACGGCCGGCTAGCGGAAGAGACCCAGTACTTC.

This clone has just one count. CDR3 sequence reads: CARNSGLSYEQYF. The DNA for the CDR3 is TGTGCCAGAAATAGCGGGCTCTCCTACGAGCAGTACTTC. This chain connects TRBV2 to TRBJ2-7; 7 bases match TRBD2. The CDR3 sequence is 13 residues long. V was clipped by 9 bases and J by 0 bases; unmatched bases: 5. Germline V gene data show CDR1 as SNHLY and CDR2 as FYNNEI.

The V gene is TRBV5-1, the J gene TRBJ2-1; perhaps TRBD2 as D (6 bases). V lost 7 bases and J lost 7, with 18 bases in between. This CDR3 is built from 14 residues. Germline CDR1 reads SGHRS; CDR2 reads YFSETQ. The CDR3 sequence: CASSAGRFENEQFF. CDR3 DNA: TGCGCCAGCTCGGCGGGGAGGTTTGAGAATGAGCAGTTCTTC.

This chain links TRBV5-1 with TRBJ2-7, with no clear D. CDR3 length: 15 residues. Germline V gene data show CDR1 as SGHRS and CDR2 as YFSETQ. V was trimmed by 1 base and J by 0 bases, leaving 11 bases between them. As DNA, the CDR3 is TGCGCCAGCAGCTTGTCAGTCGGGTCCTCCTACGAGCAGTACTTC. Its translation is CASSLSVGSSYEQYF.

This clone was observed once. The chain joins TRBV4-1 to TRBJ1-2; D is undetermined. The CDR3 length is 15 residues. Germline CDR1 reads MGHRA; CDR2 reads YSYEKL. V lost 0 bases and J lost 3, with 11 bases in between. The DNA of the CDR3 is TGCGCCAGCAGCCAAGATATCGGCAGGTACTATGGCTACACCTTC. This gives the protein CASSQDIGRYYGYTF.

The chain joins TRBV6-5 to TRBJ1-5, with D tentatively TRBD1 (5 bases). Between the trimmed V and J ends, which lost 8 bases and 2 bases, there was a span of 13 bases. Per germline, CDR1 MNHEY and CDR2 SVGAGI. This CDR3 is built from 14 residues. DNA of the CDR3: TGTGCCAGCGGCGGGACGGGTGGCAATCAGCCCCAGCATTTT. Translated: CASGGTGGNQPQHF.

This chain joins TRBV7-2 and TRBJ2-6; TRBD2 agrees at 12 bases. V was clipped by 5 bases and J by 2 bases; unmatched bases: 4. The CDR3 has 17 residues. Germline loops: CDR1 SGHTA, CDR2 FQGNSA. CDR3 amino acids: CASSLRTSGAGANVLTF. In nucleotides, the CDR3 is TGTGCCAGCAGCCTCCGGACTAGCGGGGCTGGGGCCAACGTCCTGACTTTC.

This clone came up a few times. The J gene is TRBJ2-3, the V gene TRBV2; TRBD2 matches at 9 bases. V dropped 4 bases and J dropped 1; count of bases not matched to a gene: 3. The germline V gene encodes CDR1 SNHLY and CDR2 FYNNEI. The CDR3 runs to 15 residues. DNA for the CDR3: TGTGCCAGCAGTGGGGGCGGGAGGGGCACAGATACGCAGTATTTT. Encoded protein: CASSGGGRGTDTQYF.

The V gene is TRBV7-2, the J gene TRBJ1-2; D might be TRBD1 (6 bases). This CDR3 spans 13 amino acids. V lost 9 bases and J 5 bases, leaving 16 bases between the germline ends. CDR1 and CDR2 (germline): SGHTA, FQGNSA. CDR3 DNA sequence: TGTGCCAGTTCTGGGGGGGCCCAATATGGCTACACCTTC. The encoded protein is CASSGGAQYGYTF.

V gene TRBV18 combines with J gene TRBJ2-1; 7 bases align to TRBD2. Trimming at V came to 0 bases and at J to 6 bases, leaving 11 bases not matched to a gene. Germline values: CDR1 KGHSH, CDR2 LQKENI. The CDR3 contains 17 residues. DNA for the CDR3: TGTGCCAGCTCACCACCGGGGGGGACCTCCGGCGCCAATGAGCAGTTCTTC. It is translated as CASSPPGGTSGANEQFF.

The V and J genes are TRBV11-2 and TRBJ2-5, with 11 bases aligning to TRBD2. Germline V CDR1 and CDR2: SGHAT, FQNNGV. Trimming at V came to 0 bases and at J to 5 bases, leaving 5 bases not matched to a gene. This CDR3 has 16 residues. The chain's CDR3 is CASSLDGSGGVETQYF. CDR3 DNA sequence: TGTGCCAGCAGCTTAGATGGTAGCGGGGGGGTGGAGACCCAGTACTTC. The full variable domain, with the rest looked up from reference TRBV11-2 and TRBJ2-5, is EAGVAQSPRYKIIEKRQSVAFWCNPISGHATLYWYQQILGQGPKLLIQFQNNGVVDDSQLPKDRFSAERLKGVDSTLKIQPAKLEDSAVYLCASSLDGSGGVETQYFGPGTRLLVL.

This chain joins TRBV5-6 and TRBJ2-7; D possibly corresponds to TRBD2 (6 bases). The CDR3 sequence is 16 residues long. From germline, CDR1 is SGHDT and CDR2 YYEEEE. With 3 bases removed from V and 3 bases from J, the gap between germline ends came to 19 bases. The CDR3 reads CASSSPPGLTNYEQYF. The CDR3 coding sequence is TGTGCCAGCAGCTCGCCACCGGGACTTACAAACTACGAGCAGTACTTC.

This chain connects TRBV30 to TRBJ1-5; 9 nucleotides agree with TRBD1. Trimming took 0 bases from V and 1 from J; bases not matched to a gene: 16. Germline CDR1 and CDR2: GTSNPN and SVGIG (reference sequence). The CDR3 sequence is 20 residues long. As DNA, the CDR3 is TGTGCCTGGAGTGTAGGGTTGTACAGGGGGCAGGGTGAAAGCAATCAGCCCCAGCATTTT. Its protein is CAWSVGLYRGQGESNQPQHF.

The chain uses TRBV7-9 and TRBJ2-1; 10 nucleotides match TRBD2. The CDR3 has 15 residues. Germline V gene lookup returns CDR1 SEHNR and CDR2 FQNEAQ (reference sequence). J lost 8 bases, V lost 1 base, and 5 bases had no gene match. The DNA for the CDR3 is TGTGCCAGCAGCTTAGGGTTAGCGGGAGGACATGAGCAGTTCTTC. Translating it yields CASSLGLAGGHEQFF.

The chain couples TRBV9 to TRBJ2-7; 12 nucleotides match TRBD2. Per the germline V gene, CDR1 is SGDLS and CDR2 is YYNGEE. Unmatched junction bases numbered 5, after V lost 0 bases and J lost 4 bases. This CDR3 has 16 residues. Here the CDR3 DNA reads TGTGCCAGCAGCGTAGGCGGACTAGCGGGAACGTACGAGCAGTACTTC. Translating gives CASSVGGLAGTYEQYF.

This clone was recorded only once. The CDR3 does not close with the conserved phenylalanine or tryptophan, likely indicating a read error. The limits of the CDR3 on the DNA are not certain, so only TCRdb's listed CDR3 is given. The rearrangement links TRBV7-3 to TRBJ1-4. The CDR3 numbers 9 amino acids, ends counted. CDR1 is SGHTA and CDR2 is FQGTGA in the germline V gene. The CDR3 sequence is CASSCPPGV.